This entry describes one TCR beta chain. The antigen remains unidentified. Naive-designated CD8 cells lacked CD45RO, were positively enriched for CCR7, and omitted terminally differentiated effector memory CD45RA+ cells. The CDR3 is made up of 16 amino acids. Germline-derived CDR1 and CDR2 are SQVTM and ANQGSEA. The trim removed 4 bases at V and 4 bases at J, leaving 6 bases unmatched. The source of the sample is a study of shared clonotypes between healthy human individuals. Study-wide findings and caveats: Estimated richness values were generally larger in naive subsets than in memory subsets.

Replicate sorted-subset PCRs were loaded with approximately 190 ng DNA, 25,000 to 30,000 T cell genomes. The data were produced by immunoSEQ multiplex PCR, yet TCRdb's version contains in-frame clones alone and is incomplete. This sample has millions of clones, with 85% to 95% found just once. The sequenced material came from naive CD8+ T cells sorted from blood. This chain links TRBV29-1 with TRBJ2-5, with 16 bases matching TRBD2. This TCR was sampled from a man aged 18 to 29 in good health. The CDR3 DNA is TGCAGCGTTGCCGGGACTAGCGGGGGGGAGACAGAGACCCAGTACTTC. It specifies CSVAGTSGGETETQYF. Drawing the rest from reference TRBV29-1 and TRBJ2-5, the complete variable domain is SAVISQKPSRDICQRGTSLTIQCQVDSQVTMMFWYRQQPGQSLTLIATANQGSEATYESGFVIDKFPISRPNLTFSTLTVSNMSPEDSSIYLCSVAGTSGGETETQYFGPGTRLLVL.